A selection of T cell receptor beta chains follows, all from one sample in a study of OX40 agonist ivuxolimab in advanced cancers. Assay: immunoSEQ multiplex PCR; the TCRdb copy retains only in-frame clones and omits some. In the table there are about 100,000 clones, 70% to 85% of which are singletons. The sample was CD4+ or CD8+ T cells sorted from blood, taken in a trial of the OX40 agonist ivuxolimab. Source of these receptors: an adult with an advanced solid tumor such as melanoma, head and neck, liver or kidney cancer. The CDR3 runs from the conserved cysteine through the conserved F or W. The D gene is left open where the match is weak. The size of a clone is reported for some rows only, either as once, few or many, or as a class for expanded clones.

TRBJ1-3 NA NA TRBV7-2 TGTGCCAGCAGCTTATGGCCGGGCTCCTCTGGAAACACCATATATTTT CASSLWPGSSGNTIYF
TRBJ2-3 TRBD2 NA TRBV14 TGTGCCAGCAGCCCTTGGACTAGCGGGAGTACGACAGATACGCAGTATTTT CASSPWTSGSTTDTQYF
TRBJ2-1 NA once TRBV7-9 TGTGCCAGCACCTATAGCGGTTCCTACAATGAGCAGTTCTTC CASTYSGSYNEQFF
TRBJ2-2 NA NA TRBV5-6 TGTGCCAGCAGCTTGGTTCAGGGGACCGGGGAGCTGTTTTTT CASSLVQGTGELFF
TRBJ1-2 TRBD1 NA TRBV29-1 TGCAGCGTCGTTTGGGACAGCCTTCCTTATGGCTACACCTTC CSVVWDSLPYGYTF
TRBJ2-7 NA NA TRBV7-2 TGTGCCAGCAGCAAAAAGGCCACTATTATGTACTCCTACGAGCAGTACTTC CASSKKATIMYSYEQYF
TRBJ2-1 NA NA TRBV7-2 TGTGCCAGCAGCCTACAGGGTAGCTCCTACAATGAGCAGTTCTTC CASSLQGSSYNEQFF
TRBJ2-1 TRBD2 few TRBV7-8 TGTGCCAGCAGTCAAGACCCGGGACTAGCGGGCAATGAGCAGTTCTTC CASSQDPGLAGNEQFF
TRBJ2-1 TRBD1 NA TRBV5-4 TGTGCCAGCAGCTTGGCCGTGACAGGGCAGAATGAGCAGTTCTTC CASSLAVTGQNEQFF
TRBJ2-7 TRBD2 NA TRBV29-1 TGCAGCGTGAGAGGACTAGCGGGAGGAGTTGGCTCCTACGAGCAGTACTTC CSVRGLAGGVGSYEQYF
TRBJ2-2 NA NA TRBV9 TGTGCCAGCAGCGTAGACGGGGAGCTGTTTTTT CASSVDGELFF
TRBJ2-7 NA NA TRBV21-1 TGTGCCACCTGGATAGCGGGGGCGCCTTCCTACGAGCAGTACTTC CATWIAGAPSYEQYF
TRBJ2-7 NA NA TRBV9 TGTGCCAGCAGCGTAGATGGGCAGCCCTCCTACGAGCAGTACTTC CASSVDGQPSYEQYF
TRBJ2-7 NA NA TRBV9 TGTGCCAGCAGCGTAGGGATGGATTACTCCTACGAGCAGTACTTC CASSVGMDYSYEQYF
TRBJ2-7 NA NA TRBV5-1 TGCGCCAGCAGCTTTTTACAGGGACCCTACGAGCAGTACTTC CASSFLQGPYEQYF
TRBJ2-4 NA NA TRBV2 TGTGCCAGCAGCGTCGCTCAGGGACTAGCCAAAAACATTCAGTACTTC CASSVAQGLAKNIQYF
TRBJ1-4 TRBD1 NA TRBV30 TGTGCCTGGAGTTGGGACAGCGATGAAAAACTGTTTTTT CAWSWDSDEKLFF
TRBJ2-3 NA NA TRBV7-8 TGTGCCAGCAGCTTAGTTACTACACGGCAACGCACAGATACGCAGTATTTT CASSLVTTRQRTDTQYF
TRBJ2-3 NA NA TRBV5-1 TGCGCCAGCAGCCATACCGGAAGGACAGATACGCAGTATTTT CASSHTGRTDTQYF
TRBJ2-2 NA NA TRBV10-3 TGTGCCACCTCCGAAAGACAGGCAAACACCGGGGAGCTGTTTTTT CATSERQANTGELFF
TRBJ2-7 TRBD2 once TRBV5-4 TGTGCCAGCAGCCACGTCGGGACTAGCGAGTCCTACGAGCAGTACTTC CASSHVGTSESYEQYF
TRBJ1-2 NA NA TRBV6-1 TGTGCCAGCAGTACGGAGTTGACTCTAAGAGGCTACACCTTC CASSTELTLRGYTF
TRBJ2-7 NA NA TRBV15 TGTGCCACCAGCAGAGATCTAGGCCTTTGGGAGCAGTACTTC CATSRDLGLWEQYF
TRBJ1-5 NA NA TRBV6-5 TGTGCCAGCTGGAGGGACAATTCGGGCAATCAGCCCCAGCATTTT CASWRDNSGNQPQHF
TRBJ2-3 TRBD2 NA TRBV4-2 TGTGCCAGCAGCCAAGATAGGGGACTAGCGGGAGCGTTGGGCACAGATACGCAGTATTTT CASSQDRGLAGALGTDTQYF
TRBJ1-5 NA NA TRBV27 TGTGCCAGCAGTTCCGGTTGGGGCGATAGCAATCAGCCCCAGCATTTT CASSSGWGDSNQPQHF
TRBJ1-1 NA NA TRBV2 TGTGCCAGCAGTTACCAGTTAAACACTGAAGCTTTCTTT CASSYQLNTEAFF
TRBJ2-3 TRBD2 NA TRBV4-1 TGCGCCAGCAGCCAAGATCGAAGGGAAGCGGGGGGCTTCTTGGGCACAGATACGCAGTATTTT CASSQDRREAGGFLGTDTQYF
TRBJ2-2 NA NA TRBV6-4 TGTGCCAGCAGTGTTGGGGCCTCGGGCACCGGGGAGCTGTTTTTT CASSVGASGTGELFF
TRBJ2-7 NA NA TRBV5-1 TGCGCCAGCAGCTTCCGGGACCCCGGCGAGCAGTACTTC CASSFRDPGEQYF
TRBJ2-5 TRBD2 once TRBV29-1 TGCAGCGTTGAACTAGCGGGAGTTGAAGAGACCCAGTACTTC CSVELAGVEETQYF
TRBJ2-7 TRBD2 NA TRBV19 TGTGCCAGTAGGAGGACTAGCGGGGAACTCTACGAGCAGTACTTC CASRRTSGELYEQYF
TRBJ2-7 NA once TRBV6-5 TGTGCCAGCAGTTACCCGGGACTCCCCTACGAGCAGTACTTC CASSYPGLPYEQYF
TRBJ1-6 NA NA TRBV2 TGTGCCAGCATGGGGAATTCACCCCTCCACTTT CASMGNSPLHF
TRBJ2-7 NA NA TRBV14 TGTGCCAGCAGCCAGGGCCCAACCTACTACGAGCAGTACTTC CASSQGPTYYEQYF
TRBJ2-1 TRBD2 NA TRBV13 TGTGCCAGCAGCTCGGGACTAGCGGGGACCTACAATGAGCAGTTCTTC CASSSGLAGTYNEQFF
TRBJ1-1 TRBD1 NA TRBV19 TGTGCCAGTAGTACCCGACAGGGTTCTGAAGCTTTCTTT CASSTRQGSEAFF
TRBJ2-7 NA NA TRBV27 TGTGCCAGCAAACTCACGGGGGCCTCCTACGAGCAGTACTTC CASKLTGASYEQYF
TRBJ1-3 NA NA TRBV5-6 TGTGCCAGCAGCTTCCGACGGACCTCTGGAAACACCATATATTTT CASSFRRTSGNTIYF